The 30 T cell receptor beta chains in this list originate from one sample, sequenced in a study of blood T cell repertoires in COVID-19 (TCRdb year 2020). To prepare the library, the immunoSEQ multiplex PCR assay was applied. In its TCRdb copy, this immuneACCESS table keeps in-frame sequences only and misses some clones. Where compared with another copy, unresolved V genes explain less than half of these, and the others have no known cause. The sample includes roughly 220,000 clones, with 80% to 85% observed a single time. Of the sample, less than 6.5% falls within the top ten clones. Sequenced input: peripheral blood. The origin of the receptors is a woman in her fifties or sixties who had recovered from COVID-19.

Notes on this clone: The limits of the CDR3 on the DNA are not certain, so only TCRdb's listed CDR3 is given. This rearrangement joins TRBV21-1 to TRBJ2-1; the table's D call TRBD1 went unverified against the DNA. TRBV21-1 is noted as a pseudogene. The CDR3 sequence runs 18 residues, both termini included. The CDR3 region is CASSKVGGGTGGYNEQFF.

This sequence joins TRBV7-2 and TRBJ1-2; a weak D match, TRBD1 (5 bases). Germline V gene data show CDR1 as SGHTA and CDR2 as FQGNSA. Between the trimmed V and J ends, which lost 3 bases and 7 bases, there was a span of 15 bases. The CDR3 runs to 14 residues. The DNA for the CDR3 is TGTGCCAGCAGCTTCGCAGGGTATAAAGGTGGCTACACCTTC. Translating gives CASSFAGYKGGYTF.

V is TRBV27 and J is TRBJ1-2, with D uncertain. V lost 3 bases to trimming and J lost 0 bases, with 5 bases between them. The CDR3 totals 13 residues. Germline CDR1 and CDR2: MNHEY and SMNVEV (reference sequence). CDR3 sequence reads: CASSLRANYGYTF. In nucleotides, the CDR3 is TGTGCCAGCAGTTTGAGGGCTAACTATGGCTACACCTTC.

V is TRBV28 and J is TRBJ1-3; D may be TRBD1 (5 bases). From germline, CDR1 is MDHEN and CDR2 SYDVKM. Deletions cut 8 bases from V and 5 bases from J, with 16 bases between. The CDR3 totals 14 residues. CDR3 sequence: CASFPRTLRNTIYF. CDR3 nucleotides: TGTGCCAGCTTCCCCCGGACATTGAGAAACACCATATATTTT.

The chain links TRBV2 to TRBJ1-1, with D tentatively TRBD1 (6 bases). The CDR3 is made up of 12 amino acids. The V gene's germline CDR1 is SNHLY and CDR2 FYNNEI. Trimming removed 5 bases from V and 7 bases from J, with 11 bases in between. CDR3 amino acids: CASSPGTFEAFF. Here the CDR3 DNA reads TGTGCCAGCAGTCCCGGGACATTTGAAGCTTTCTTT.

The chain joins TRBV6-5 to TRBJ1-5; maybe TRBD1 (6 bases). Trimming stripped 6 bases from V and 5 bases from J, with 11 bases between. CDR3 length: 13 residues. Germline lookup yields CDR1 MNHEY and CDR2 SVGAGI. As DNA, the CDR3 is TGTGCCAGCAGACTACAGGGTGATCAGCCCCAGCATTTT. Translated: CASRLQGDQPQHF.

The DNA of the CDR3 is TGCGCCAGCAGCTTGGCGAGGTACCGCGGGGATAGTGGTCTTGGGGGATCAGGAAACACCATATATTTT. The encoded protein is CASSLARYRGDSGLGGSGNTIYF. The gene calls are TRBV5-1 and TRBJ1-3; a weak D match, TRBD1 (5 bases). CDR3 length: 23 residues. Germline CDR1 is SGHRS and CDR2 is YFSETQ. Trimming stripped 0 bases from V and 4 bases from J, with 35 bases between.

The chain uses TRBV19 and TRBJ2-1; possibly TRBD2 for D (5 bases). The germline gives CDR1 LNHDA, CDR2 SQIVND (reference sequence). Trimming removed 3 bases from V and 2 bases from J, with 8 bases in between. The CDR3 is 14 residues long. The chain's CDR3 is CASSILATYNEQFF. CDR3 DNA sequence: TGTGCCAGTAGTATCCTAGCTACCTACAATGAGCAGTTCTTC.

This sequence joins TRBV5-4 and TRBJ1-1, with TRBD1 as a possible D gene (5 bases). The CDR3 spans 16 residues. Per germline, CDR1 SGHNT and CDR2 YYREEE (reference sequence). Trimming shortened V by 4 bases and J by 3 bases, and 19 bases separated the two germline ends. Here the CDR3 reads CASSPRAGKWDTEAFF. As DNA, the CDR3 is TGTGCCAGCAGCCCCCGGGCAGGGAAGTGGGACACTGAAGCTTTCTTT.

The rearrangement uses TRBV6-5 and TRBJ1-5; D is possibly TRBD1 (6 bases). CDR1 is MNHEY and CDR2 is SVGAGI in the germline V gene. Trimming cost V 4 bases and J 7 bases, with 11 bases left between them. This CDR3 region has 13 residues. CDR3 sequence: CASSSLTGQPQHF. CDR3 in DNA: TGTGCCAGCAGTTCCCTGACAGGACAGCCCCAGCATTTT.

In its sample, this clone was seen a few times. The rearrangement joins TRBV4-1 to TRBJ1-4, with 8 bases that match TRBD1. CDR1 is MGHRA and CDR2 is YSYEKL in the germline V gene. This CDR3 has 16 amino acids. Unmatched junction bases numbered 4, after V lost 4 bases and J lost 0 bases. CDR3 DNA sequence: TGCGCCAGCAGCCTTAACAGGGGGGCAACTAATGAAAAACTGTTTTTT. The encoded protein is CASSLNRGATNEKLFF.

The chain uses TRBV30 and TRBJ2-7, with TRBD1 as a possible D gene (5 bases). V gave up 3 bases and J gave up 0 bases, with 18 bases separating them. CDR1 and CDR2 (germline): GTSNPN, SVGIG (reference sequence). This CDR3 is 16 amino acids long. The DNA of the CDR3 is TGTGCCTGGAGCCCGGCTACTACAGGAACCTCCTACGAGCAGTACTTC. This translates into CAWSPATTGTSYEQYF.

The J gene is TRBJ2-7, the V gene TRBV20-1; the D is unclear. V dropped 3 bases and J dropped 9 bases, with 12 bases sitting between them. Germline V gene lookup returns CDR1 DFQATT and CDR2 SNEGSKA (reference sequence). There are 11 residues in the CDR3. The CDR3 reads CSASRFPGQYF. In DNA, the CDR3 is TGCAGTGCTAGTAGATTTCCGGGGCAGTACTTC.

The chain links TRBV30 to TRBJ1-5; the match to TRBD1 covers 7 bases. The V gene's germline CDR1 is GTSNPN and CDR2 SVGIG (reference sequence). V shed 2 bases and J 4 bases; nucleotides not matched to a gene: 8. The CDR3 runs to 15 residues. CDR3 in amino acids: CAWSYVAGGNQPQHF. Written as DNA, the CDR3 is TGTGCCTGGAGTTACGTGGCAGGGGGGAATCAGCCCCAGCATTTT.

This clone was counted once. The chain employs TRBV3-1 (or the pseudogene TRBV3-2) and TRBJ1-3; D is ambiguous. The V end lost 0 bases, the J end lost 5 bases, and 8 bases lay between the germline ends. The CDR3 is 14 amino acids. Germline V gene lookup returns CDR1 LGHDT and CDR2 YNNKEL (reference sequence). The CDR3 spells CASSQDLGRNTIYF. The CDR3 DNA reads TGTGCCAGCAGCCAAGATCTGGGCAGAAACACCATATATTTT.

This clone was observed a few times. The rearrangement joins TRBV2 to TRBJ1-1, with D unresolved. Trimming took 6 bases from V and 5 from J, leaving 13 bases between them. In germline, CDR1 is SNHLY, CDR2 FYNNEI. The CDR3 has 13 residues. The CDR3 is CASRRGGWTEAFF. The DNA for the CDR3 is TGTGCCAGCAGGAGAGGAGGGTGGACTGAAGCTTTCTTT.

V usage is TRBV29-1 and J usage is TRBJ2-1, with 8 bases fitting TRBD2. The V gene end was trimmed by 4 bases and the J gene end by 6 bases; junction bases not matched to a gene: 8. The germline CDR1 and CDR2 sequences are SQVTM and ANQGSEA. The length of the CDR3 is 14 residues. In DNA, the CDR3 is TGCAGCGTTGGGGGACTAGTGGATATCAATGAGCAGTTCTTC. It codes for CSVGGLVDINEQFF.

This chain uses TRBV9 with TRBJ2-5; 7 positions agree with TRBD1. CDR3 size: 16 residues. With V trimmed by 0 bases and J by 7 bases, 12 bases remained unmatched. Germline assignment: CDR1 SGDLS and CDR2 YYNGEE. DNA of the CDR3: TGTGCCAGCAGCGTAGGGGTGGTGGGGCCAGGGGGGACCCAGTACTTC. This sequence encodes CASSVGVVGPGGTQYF. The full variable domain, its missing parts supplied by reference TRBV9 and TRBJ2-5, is DSGVTQTPKHLITATGQRVTLRCSPRSGDLSVYWYQQSLDQGLQFLIQYYNGEERAKGNILERFSAQQFPDLHSELNLSSLELGDSALYFCASSVGVVGPGGTQYFGPGTRLLVL.

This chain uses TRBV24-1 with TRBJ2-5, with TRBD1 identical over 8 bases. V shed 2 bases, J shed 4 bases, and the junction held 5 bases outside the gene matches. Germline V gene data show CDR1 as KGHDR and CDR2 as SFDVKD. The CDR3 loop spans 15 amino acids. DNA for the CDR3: TGTGCCACCAGTGATTCTAGGACAGGGTCAGAGACCCAGTACTTC. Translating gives CATSDSRTGSETQYF.

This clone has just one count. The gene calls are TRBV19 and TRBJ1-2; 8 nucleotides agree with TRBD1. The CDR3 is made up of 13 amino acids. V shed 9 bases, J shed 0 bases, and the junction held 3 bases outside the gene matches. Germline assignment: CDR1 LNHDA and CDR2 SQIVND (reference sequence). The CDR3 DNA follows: TGTGCCAGCTTGGACAGGGCTAACTATGGCTACACCTTC. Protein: CASLDRANYGYTF.

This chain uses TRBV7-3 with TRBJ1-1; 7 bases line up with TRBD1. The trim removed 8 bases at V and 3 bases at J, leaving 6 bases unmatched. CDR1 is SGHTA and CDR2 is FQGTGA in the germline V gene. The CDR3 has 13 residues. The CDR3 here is CASSQGTDTEAFF. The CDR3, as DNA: TGTGCCAGCTCACAGGGGACAGACACTGAAGCTTTCTTT. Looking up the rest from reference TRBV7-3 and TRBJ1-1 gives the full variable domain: GAGVSQTPSNKVTEKGKYVELRCDPISGHTALYWYRQSLGQGPEFLIYFQGTGAADDSGLPNDRFFAVRPEGSVSTLKIQRTERGDSAVYLCASSQGTDTEAFFGQGTRLTVV.

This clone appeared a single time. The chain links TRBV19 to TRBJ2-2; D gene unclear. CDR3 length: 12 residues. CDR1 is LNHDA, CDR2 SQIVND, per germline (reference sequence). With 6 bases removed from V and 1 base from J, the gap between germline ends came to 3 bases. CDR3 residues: CASSGNTGELFF. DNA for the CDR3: TGTGCCAGTAGCGGGAACACCGGGGAGCTGTTTTTT.

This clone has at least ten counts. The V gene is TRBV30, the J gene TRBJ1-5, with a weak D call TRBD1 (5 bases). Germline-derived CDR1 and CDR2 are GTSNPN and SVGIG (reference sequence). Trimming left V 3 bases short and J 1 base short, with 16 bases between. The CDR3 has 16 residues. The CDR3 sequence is CAWRFRTPYSNQPQHF. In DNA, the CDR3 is TGTGCCTGGAGATTTCGGACACCCTACAGCAATCAGCCCCAGCATTTT.

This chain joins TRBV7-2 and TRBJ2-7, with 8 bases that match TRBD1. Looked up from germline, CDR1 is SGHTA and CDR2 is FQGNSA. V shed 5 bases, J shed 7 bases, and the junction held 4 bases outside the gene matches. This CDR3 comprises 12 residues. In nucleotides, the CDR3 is TGTGCCAGCAGCATGGACAGGGCTGAGCAGTACTTC. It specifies CASSMDRAEQYF. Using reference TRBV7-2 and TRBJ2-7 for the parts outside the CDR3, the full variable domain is GAGVSQSPSNKVTEKGKDVELRCDPISGHTALYWYRQSLGQGLEFLIYFQGNSAPDKSGLPSDRFSAERTGGSVSTLTIQRTQQEDSAVYLCASSMDRAEQYFGPGTRLTVT.

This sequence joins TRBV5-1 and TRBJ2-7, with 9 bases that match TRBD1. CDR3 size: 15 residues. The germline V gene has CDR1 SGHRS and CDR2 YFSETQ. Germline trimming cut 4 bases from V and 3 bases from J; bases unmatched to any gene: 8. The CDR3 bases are TGCGCCAGCAGCCCCACCGGGACAGGGCACTACGAGCAGTACTTC. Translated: CASSPTGTGHYEQYF.

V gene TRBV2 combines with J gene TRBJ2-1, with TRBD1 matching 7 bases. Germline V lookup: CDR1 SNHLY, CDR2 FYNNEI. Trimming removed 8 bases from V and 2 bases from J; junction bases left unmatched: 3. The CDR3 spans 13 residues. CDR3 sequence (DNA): TGTGCCAGCCAACAGGGGACCTACAATGAGCAGTTCTTC. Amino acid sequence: CASQQGTYNEQFF.

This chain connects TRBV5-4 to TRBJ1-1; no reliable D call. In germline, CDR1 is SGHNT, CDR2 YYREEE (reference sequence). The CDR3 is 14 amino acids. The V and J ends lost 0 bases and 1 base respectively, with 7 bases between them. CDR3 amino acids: CASSLEVANTEAFF. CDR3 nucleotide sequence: TGTGCCAGCAGCTTGGAAGTGGCGAACACTGAAGCTTTCTTT.

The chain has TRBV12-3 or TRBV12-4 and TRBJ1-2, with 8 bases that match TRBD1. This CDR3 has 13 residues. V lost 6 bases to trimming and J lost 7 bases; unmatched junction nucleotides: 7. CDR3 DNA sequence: TGTGCCAGCAGGGCAGACAGGGGAGGTGGCTACACCTTC. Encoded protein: CASRADRGGGYTF.

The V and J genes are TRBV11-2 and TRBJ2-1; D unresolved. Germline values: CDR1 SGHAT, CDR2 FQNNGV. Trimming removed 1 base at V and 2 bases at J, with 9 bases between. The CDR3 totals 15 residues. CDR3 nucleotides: TGTGCCAGCAGCTTAGCGCCAGGAACCTACAATGAGCAGTTCTTC. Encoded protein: CASSLAPGTYNEQFF.

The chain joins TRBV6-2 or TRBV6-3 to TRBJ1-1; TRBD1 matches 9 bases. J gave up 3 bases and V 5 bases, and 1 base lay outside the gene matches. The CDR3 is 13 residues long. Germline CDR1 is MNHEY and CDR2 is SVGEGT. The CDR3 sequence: CASSRQGDTEAFF. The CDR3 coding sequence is TGTGCCAGCAGTAGACAGGGGGACACTGAAGCTTTCTTT.